This T cell receptor (beta chain) was documented in a study of response to subunit inactivated influenza vaccine. Study results and caveats: That few new T cells are recruited by each seasonal influenza vaccination was the authors' suggestion.

With respect to this clonotype: Its specificity is not known.

The CDR3 covers 15 residues. The germline V gene has CDR1 SGHRS and CDR2 YFSETQ. Trimming cost V 0 bases and J 5 bases, with 14 bases left between them. TCRdb called the RT-PCR reads again in MiXCR, with one record for every CDR3 protein. The sample records fewer than 700,000 distinct CDR3 sequences, 10% to 15% being singletons. The chain carries TRBV5-1 and TRBJ2-5; D unclear. This TCR came from a man aged 45-65 years who received an inactivated influenza vaccine. Specimen: PBMCs from blood, collected 35 to 45 days after vaccination. The CDR3 here is CASSLALTAGETQYF. DNA for the CDR3: TGCGCCAGCAGCTTGGCCCTTACGGCCGGGGAGACCCAGTACTTC.